This T cell receptor (beta chain) came from a study of cytomegalovirus exposure and HLA in healthy donors. Study-level findings and limits: TCR beta sequences reportedly predicted most subjects' HLA-A and HLA-B alleles accurately. The likely origin of a cluster of highly shared sequence variants was a sequencing artifact. Relative to the approximately 680-donor mean, N-insertions were reportedly fewer in an Asian-associated ancestry cluster in a later analysis.

The PCR used 60 Vbeta and 13 Jbeta primers. The data were produced by immunoSEQ multiplex PCR, yet TCRdb's version contains in-frame clones alone and is incomplete. Of about 210,000 clones in the sample, 65% to 85% were seen once. Concerning this clone itself: Its target is unknown.

The CDR3 loop spans 15 amino acids. Germline values: CDR1 SNHLY, CDR2 FYNNEI. Trimming cost V 6 bases and J 1 base, with 12 bases left between them. Sequenced input: PBMCs. The TCR was taken from a man in his forties in good health and CMV-seropositive. The V gene is TRBV2, the J gene TRBJ2-2; no clear D gene. CDR3 sequence reads: CASRRRALNTGELFF. As DNA, the CDR3 is TGTGCCAGCAGGAGGAGAGCCTTGAACACCGGGGAGCTGTTTTTT.